A selection of T cell receptor beta chains follows, all from one sample in a study of beta chain features in type 1 diabetes. The assay was immunoSEQ multiplex PCR, and TCRdb's table has in-frame clones only and misses some. The sample contains 600,000 to 750,000 clones, 9.5% to 15% of which appear only once. Sequencing input: naive CD4+ T cells from blood. Every receptor here comes from a man younger than 45 with type 1 diabetes. Each CDR3 is given with its conserved first and last residue. A D gene is named only where the DNA matches it firmly. Size tells how often a clone was seen (once, few, many) or the class of an expanded clone, and some rows leave it out.

CDR3aa: CASSSGGSVHNEQFF
CDR3nt: TGTGCCAGCAGCTCCGGAGGATCCGTACACAATGAGCAGTTCTTC
d_gene: -
v_gene: TRBV7-9
abundance: few
j_gene: TRBJ2-1

CDR3aa: CSVHTYYGYTF
CDR3nt: TGCAGCGTCCACACCTACTATGGCTACACCTTC
d_gene: -
v_gene: TRBV29-1
abundance: -
j_gene: TRBJ1-2

CDR3aa: CASSPAGNVLTF
CDR3nt: TGTGCCAGCAGCCCCGCGGGCAACGTCCTGACTTTC
d_gene: -
v_gene: TRBV6-6
abundance: -
j_gene: TRBJ2-6

CDR3aa: CASSPPSITGAGYTF
CDR3nt: TGTGCCAGCAGCCCACCTTCAATTACAGGGGCTGGCTACACCTTC
d_gene: TRBD1
v_gene: TRBV9
abundance: few
j_gene: TRBJ1-2

CDR3aa: CASGFPAGETQYF
CDR3nt: TGTGCTAGTGGTTTCCCCGCTGGGGAGACCCAGTACTTC
d_gene: -
v_gene: TRBV12-5
abundance: -
j_gene: TRBJ2-5

CDR3aa: CASSLAPRLAGGRKFF
CDR3nt: TGTGCCAGCAGTCTGGCCCCCCGACTAGCGGGGGGGCGTAAGTTCTTC
d_gene: TRBD2
v_gene: TRBV28
abundance: few
j_gene: TRBJ2-1

CDR3aa: CASSVVNPEAFF
CDR3nt: TGTGCCAGCAGCGTAGTAAACCCTGAAGCTTTCTTT
d_gene: -
v_gene: TRBV9
abundance: few
j_gene: TRBJ1-1

CDR3aa: CAISTDRDTGELFF
CDR3nt: TGTGCCATCAGTACTGACAGGGACACCGGGGAGCTGTTTTTT
d_gene: TRBD1
v_gene: TRBV10-3
abundance: few
j_gene: TRBJ2-2

CDR3aa: CASSAGTRGEETQYF
CDR3nt: TGTGCCAGCAGTGCGGGGACTAGAGGCGAGGAGACCCAGTACTTC
d_gene: TRBD2
v_gene: TRBV25-1
abundance: few
j_gene: TRBJ2-5

CDR3aa: CASSLGQERETQYF
CDR3nt: TGCGCCAGCAGCTTGGGGCAAGAGCGAGAGACCCAGTACTTC
d_gene: -
v_gene: TRBV5-1
abundance: -
j_gene: TRBJ2-5

CDR3aa: CASSPELAGGTDTQYF
CDR3nt: TGTGCCAGCAGCCCCGAGTTAGCGGGGGGCACAGATACGCAGTATTTT
d_gene: TRBD2
v_gene: TRBV7-2
abundance: -
j_gene: TRBJ2-3

CDR3aa: CASSFVSPGAHTQYF
CDR3nt: TGTGCCAGCAGCTTCGTATCACCGGGGGCCCATACGCAGTATTTT
d_gene: -
v_gene: TRBV7-2
abundance: -
j_gene: TRBJ2-3

CDR3aa: CASSPGSSGANVLTF
CDR3nt: TGTGCCAGCAGCCCAGGGAGCTCTGGGGCCAACGTCCTGACTTTC
d_gene: -
v_gene: TRBV7-3
abundance: -
j_gene: TRBJ2-6

CDR3aa: CASSYPAVSGNTIYF
CDR3nt: TGTGCCAGCAGTTATCCCGCCGTCTCTGGAAACACCATATATTTT
d_gene: -
v_gene: TRBV6-5
abundance: -
j_gene: TRBJ1-3

CDR3aa: CASSLTAGNNYGYTF
CDR3nt: TGTGCCAGCAGCTTGACGGCGGGTAACAACTATGGCTACACCTTC
d_gene: -
v_gene: TRBV5-4
abundance: -
j_gene: TRBJ1-2

CDR3aa: CAISLNEQFF
CDR3nt: TGTGCCATCAGCCTCAATGAGCAGTTCTTC
d_gene: -
v_gene: TRBV10-3
abundance: few
j_gene: TRBJ2-1

CDR3aa: CASSLARATNTGELFF
CDR3nt: TGTGCCAGCAGCTTAGCCAGAGCAACGAACACCGGGGAGCTGTTTTTT
d_gene: -
v_gene: TRBV11-2
abundance: few
j_gene: TRBJ2-2

CDR3aa: CASRRGGGADEQFF
CDR3nt: TGTGCCAGCAGGAGAGGCGGGGGGGCCGATGAGCAGTTCTTC
d_gene: TRBD2
v_gene: TRBV27
abundance: -
j_gene: TRBJ2-1

CDR3aa: CASSQEENSWDEQFF
CDR3nt: TGTGCCAGCAGCCAAGAAGAGAACAGTTGGGATGAGCAGTTCTTC
d_gene: -
v_gene: TRBV4-2
abundance: few
j_gene: TRBJ2-1

CDR3aa: CASSVPSRGGGYTF
CDR3nt: TGTGCCAGCAGCGTACCCTCGAGGGGGGGAGGCTACACCTTC
d_gene: -
v_gene: TRBV9
abundance: -
j_gene: TRBJ1-2

CDR3aa: CASSDGPPTQHF
CDR3nt: TGTGCCAGCAGTGATGGGCCTCCCACCCAGCATTTT
d_gene: -
v_gene: TRBV6-1
abundance: -
j_gene: TRBJ1-5

CDR3aa: CASSFGSEKLFF
CDR3nt: TGTGCCAGCAGCTTCGGGTCGGAAAAACTGTTTTTT
d_gene: -
v_gene: TRBV5-4
abundance: -
j_gene: TRBJ1-4

CDR3aa: CASSRRTEVAGELFF
CDR3nt: TGTGCCAGCTCACGTAGGACAGAAGTCGCCGGGGAGCTGTTTTTT
d_gene: -
v_gene: TRBV18
abundance: few
j_gene: TRBJ2-2

CDR3aa: CASSEWTANTEAFF
CDR3nt: TGTGCCAGCAGCGAGTGGACAGCGAACACTGAAGCTTTCTTT
d_gene: -
v_gene: TRBV11-3
abundance: -
j_gene: TRBJ1-1

CDR3aa: CASSSQETQYF
CDR3nt: TGTGCCAGCAGCTCTCAAGAGACCCAGTACTTC
d_gene: -
v_gene: TRBV7-9
abundance: many
j_gene: TRBJ2-5

CDR3aa: CASSLLGVGEKLFF
CDR3nt: TGTGCCAGCAGCCTCCTCGGGGTTGGGGAAAAACTGTTTTTT
d_gene: -
v_gene: TRBV11-2
abundance: -
j_gene: TRBJ1-4

CDR3aa: CASSPQGLGTDTQYF
CDR3nt: TGTGCCAGCAGCCCACAGGGACTTGGGACAGATACGCAGTATTTT
d_gene: -
v_gene: TRBV2
abundance: few
j_gene: TRBJ2-3

CDR3aa: CASSRDQDGYTF
CDR3nt: TGTGCCAGTAGTAGGGACCAGGATGGCTACACCTTC
d_gene: -
v_gene: TRBV19
abundance: -
j_gene: TRBJ1-2

CDR3aa: CASSTRTGLTGELFF
CDR3nt: TGCGCCAGCAGCACGAGGACAGGGCTCACCGGGGAGCTGTTTTTT
d_gene: TRBD1
v_gene: TRBV5-1
abundance: few
j_gene: TRBJ2-2

CDR3aa: CASSPDRMGDTQYF
CDR3nt: TGTGCCAGCAGCCCTGACAGGATGGGAGATACGCAGTATTTT
d_gene: -
v_gene: TRBV7-2
abundance: few
j_gene: TRBJ2-3

CDR3aa: CASRAGVEPQHF
CDR3nt: TGTGCCAGCAGGGCGGGCGTAGAGCCCCAGCATTTT
d_gene: -
v_gene: TRBV2
abundance: few
j_gene: TRBJ1-5

CDR3aa: CASSRDRANYNEQFF
CDR3nt: TGTGCCAGCAGCAGGGACAGAGCCAACTACAATGAGCAGTTCTTC
d_gene: TRBD1
v_gene: TRBV6-5
abundance: few
j_gene: TRBJ2-1

CDR3aa: CASSFQGVGELFF
CDR3nt: TGTGCCAGCAGCTTCCAGGGGGTCGGGGAGCTGTTTTTT
d_gene: TRBD1
v_gene: TRBV7-2
abundance: -
j_gene: TRBJ2-2

CDR3aa: CASSQERSEGYTF
CDR3nt: TGTGCCAGCAGCCAAGAAAGATCGGAAGGCTACACCTTC
d_gene: -
v_gene: TRBV4-2
abundance: few
j_gene: TRBJ1-2

CDR3aa: CASSLDRGPYNEQFF
CDR3nt: TGTGCCAGCAGTTTGGACAGGGGGCCCTACAATGAGCAGTTCTTC
d_gene: TRBD1
v_gene: TRBV6-5
abundance: -
j_gene: TRBJ2-1

CDR3aa: CASSPPNGGTNEQFF
CDR3nt: TGTGCCAGCTCACCCCCGAACGGGGGCACGAATGAGCAGTTCTTC
d_gene: -
v_gene: TRBV18
abundance: few
j_gene: TRBJ2-1

CDR3aa: CASSSGVLYGYTF
CDR3nt: TGTGCCAGTTCCTCAGGGGTATTGTATGGCTACACCTTC
d_gene: -
v_gene: TRBV2
abundance: few
j_gene: TRBJ1-2

CDR3aa: CASSSPTGNSNQPQHF
CDR3nt: TGTGCCAGCAGCTCGCCGACAGGAAATAGCAATCAGCCCCAGCATTTT
d_gene: -
v_gene: TRBV7-9
abundance: -
j_gene: TRBJ1-5

CDR3aa: CASSQDRPSGKETQYF
CDR3nt: TGCGCCAGCAGCCAAGATAGACCTAGCGGAAAAGAGACCCAGTACTTC
d_gene: TRBD2
v_gene: TRBV4-3
abundance: few
j_gene: TRBJ2-5

CDR3aa: CSTHRAVDTQYF
CDR3nt: TGCAGCACGCACCGGGCAGTAGATACGCAGTATTTT
d_gene: -
v_gene: TRBV29-1
abundance: -
j_gene: TRBJ2-3

CDR3aa: CAWSRGPTQPQHF
CDR3nt: TGTGCCTGGTCTCGGGGTCCAACACAGCCCCAGCATTTT
d_gene: -
v_gene: TRBV30
abundance: few
j_gene: TRBJ1-5

CDR3aa: CASTLLAGQGGSPLHF
CDR3nt: TGTGCCAGCACCCTCCTAGCCGGGCAGGGGGGATCACCCCTCCACTTT
d_gene: TRBD1
v_gene: TRBV27
abundance: -
j_gene: TRBJ1-6

CDR3aa: CAGDRANNEKLFF
CDR3nt: TGTGCCGGAGACAGGGCGAATAATGAAAAACTGTTTTTT
d_gene: TRBD1
v_gene: TRBV7-9
abundance: -
j_gene: TRBJ1-4

CDR3aa: CASTKTGGGGTGELFF
CDR3nt: TGTGCCAGCACCAAGACAGGGGGCGGCGGCACCGGGGAGCTGTTTTTT
d_gene: TRBD1
v_gene: TRBV9
abundance: -
j_gene: TRBJ2-2

CDR3aa: CASSQDPGTNTGELFF
CDR3nt: TGTGCCAGCAGCCAAGATCCTGGGACTAACACCGGGGAGCTGTTTTTT
d_gene: -
v_gene: TRBV4-2
abundance: few
j_gene: TRBJ2-2

CDR3aa: CASSRNTDTEAFF
CDR3nt: TGTGCCAGCAGCCGCAATACGGACACTGAAGCTTTCTTT
d_gene: -
v_gene: TRBV14
abundance: -
j_gene: TRBJ1-1

CDR3aa: CASSVVEGTSYNEQFF
CDR3nt: TGTGCCAGCAGCGTAGTCGAGGGTACCTCATACAATGAGCAGTTCTTC
d_gene: -
v_gene: TRBV9
abundance: -
j_gene: TRBJ2-1

CDR3aa: CASSPIQGSGANVLTF
CDR3nt: TGTGCCAGCTCACCCATACAGGGCTCTGGGGCCAACGTCCTGACTTTC
d_gene: -
v_gene: TRBV18
abundance: -
j_gene: TRBJ2-6